Detailed here is one TCR beta chain. The CDR3 has 15 amino acids. In germline, CDR1 is SGHRS, CDR2 YFSETQ. V lost 2 bases to trimming and J lost 7 bases; unmatched junction nucleotides: 3. This specimen belongs to a study of blood T cell repertoires in COVID-19. Methods used by the authors: Counts of nucleated cells, estimated from reference gene primer amplification, were obtained. Clones were sequenced by immunoSEQ multiplex PCR, and TCRdb holds only the in-frame ones, with some missing. V and J calls and clone size are copied from that table; D and trimming were computed from the DNA. The sample consists of approximately 170,000 clones, about 91% of them appearing once. Individuals aged roughly 18 to 95 years were recruited from fewer than 30 US areas.

The rearrangement joins TRBV5-1 to TRBJ2-7, with TRBD2 identical over 16 bases. What was sequenced was PBMCs or T cells enriched from blood (not recorded which). This clonotype originated in a woman younger than 30 who had recovered from COVID-19. The CDR3, as DNA: TGCGCCAGCAGCTTCGGGACTAGCGGGAGGGGGGAGCAGTACTTC. The encoded protein is CASSFGTSGRGEQYF.